Following are 27 T cell receptor beta chains from one sample sequenced in a study of T cell repertoires in cytomegalovirus infection. These receptors' targets are unknown. From the reads, TCRdb called clonotypes with MiXCR, one entry per CDR3 protein. The table has tens of thousands of distinct CDR3 sequences, around 20% seen once; the top ten hold around three quarters. The source material was CD8+ T cells from cultured PBMCs, sampled from culture after CMV antigen stimulation. All receptors come from a human donor in good health (CMV status not recorded). Some clones in this sample may be carry-over from other donors' samples.

The chain carries TRBV6-2 or TRBV6-3 and TRBJ2-7; 11 bases map to TRBD1. CDR3 size: 15 residues. The ends lost 6 bases at V and 4 bases at J; junction bases unmatched: 8. CDR1 and CDR2 (germline): MNHEY, SVGEGT. In nucleotides, the CDR3 is TGTGCCAGCAGACACACCGGGACAGGGGGTTACGAGCAGTACTTC. Protein sequence: CASRHTGTGGYEQYF.

The CDR3 is CASSLAAGGAEAFF. The CDR3 DNA follows: TGTGCCAGCAGTTTGGCCGCCGGGGGGGCTGAAGCTTTCTTT. The chain joins TRBV12-3 or TRBV12-4 to TRBJ1-1, with D perhaps matching TRBD1 (5 bases). Trimming took 3 bases from V and 6 from J, leaving 14 bases between them. CDR3 length: 14 amino acids.

The chain uses TRBV11-2 and TRBJ1-1; possible D gene TRBD1, 6 bases. Germline V gene lookup returns CDR1 SGHAT and CDR2 FQNNGV. V was pared by 3 bases and J by 7 bases, with 15 bases between. The CDR3 has 14 residues. The CDR3 bases are TGTGCCAGCAGCTTTATGGGGGCCGCGAGTGAAGCTTTCTTT. Translating it yields CASSFMGAASEAFF. Drawing the rest from reference TRBV11-2 and TRBJ1-1, the complete variable domain is EAGVAQSPRYKIIEKRQSVAFWCNPISGHATLYWYQQILGQGPKLLIQFQNNGVVDDSQLPKDRFSAERLKGVDSTLKIQPAKLEDSAVYLCASSFMGAASEAFFGQGTRLTVV.

The chain employs TRBV7-2 and TRBJ1-2; D is undetermined. CDR1 SGHTA and CDR2 FQGNSA come from the germline V gene. This CDR3 region has 13 residues. The V end was cut by 4 bases, the J end by 2 bases, with 8 bases between. The CDR3 region is CASSSLRNYGYTF. CDR3 in DNA: TGTGCCAGCAGCTCATTGAGGAACTATGGCTACACCTTC.

The chain couples TRBV15 to TRBJ2-1; possible D gene TRBD1, 6 bases. The CDR3 has 16 amino acids. Trimming shortened V by 0 bases and J by 4 bases, and 13 bases separated the two germline ends. The V gene's germline CDR1 is LNHNV and CDR2 YYDKDF (reference sequence). The CDR3 DNA reads as TGTGCCACCAGCAGAGATCCGACAGGAATTTACAATGAGCAGTTCTTC. Its translation is CATSRDPTGIYNEQFF. Together with reference TRBV15 and TRBJ2-1, the CDR3 gives the full variable domain: DAMVIQNPRYQVTQFGKPVTLSCSQTLNHNVMYWYQQKSSQAPKLLFHYYDKDFNNEADTPDNFQSRRPNTSFCFLDIRSPGLGDTAMYLCATSRDPTGIYNEQFFGPGTRLTVL.

V gene TRBV7-9 combines with J gene TRBJ1-2; possibly TRBD1 for D (5 bases). The CDR3 runs 15 residues. CDR1 is SEHNR, CDR2 FQNEAQ, per germline (reference sequence). The ends were cut back, 5 bases at V and 8 bases at J, with 21 bases in the middle. CDR3 bases: TGTGCCAGCAGCGGGGGGATCCGGGACTCCAAGGGCTACACCTTC. It encodes CASSGGIRDSKGYTF.

The table lists this clonotype with a few counts. The rearrangement uses TRBV15 and TRBJ2-7, with D possibly being TRBD1 (5 bases). V dropped 0 bases and J dropped 1 base, with 10 bases sitting between them. The CDR3 spans 15 residues. Germline V CDR1 and CDR2: LNHNV, YYDKDF (reference sequence). The CDR3 is CATSRERGESYEQYF. The CDR3 coding sequence is TGTGCCACCAGCAGAGAAAGGGGTGAGTCCTACGAGCAGTACTTC.

This clonotype was seen a handful of times. The chain carries TRBV24-1 and TRBJ1-4; no clear D. CDR1 is KGHDR and CDR2 is SFDVKD in the germline V gene. Trimming removed 6 bases at V and 7 bases at J, with 5 bases between. CDR3 length: 11 residues. CDR3 protein: CATSIGEKLFF. In DNA, the CDR3 is TGTGCCACCAGTATCGGTGAAAAACTGTTTTTT.

The V gene is TRBV6-5, the J gene TRBJ1-2; 7 nucleotides align to TRBD1. This CDR3 is built from 13 residues. The V segment lost 7 bases and the J segment 7 bases; nucleotides outside the gene matches: 9. Germline loops: CDR1 MNHEY, CDR2 SVGAGI. The chain's CDR3 is CASNWAGGSGYTF. In nucleotides, the CDR3 is TGTGCCAGCAATTGGGCAGGGGGAAGTGGCTACACCTTC.

This sequence joins TRBV7-6 and TRBJ2-2; a possible D gene is TRBD1 (5 bases). CDR3 length equals 14 residues. Germline loops: CDR1 SGHVS, CDR2 FNYEAQ. V gave up 2 bases and J gave up 7 bases, with 11 bases separating them. The CDR3 DNA reads TGTGCCAGCAGCTTACAGGGAAAGGTCGGGGAGCTGTTTTTT. Translation: CASSLQGKVGELFF. Together with reference TRBV7-6 and TRBJ2-2, the CDR3 gives the full variable domain: GAGVSQSPRYKVTKRGQDVALRCDPISGHVSLYWYRQALGQGPEFLTYFNYEAQQDKSGLPNDRFSAERPEGSISTLTIQRTEQRDSAMYRCASSLQGKVGELFFGEGSRLTVL.

The chain links TRBV7-9 to TRBJ2-5; D may be TRBD1 (5 bases). The CDR3 length is 15 residues. Trimming stripped 0 bases from V and 5 bases from J, with 13 bases between. CDR1 SEHNR and CDR2 FQNEAQ come from the germline V gene (reference sequence). DNA for the CDR3: TGTGCCAGCAGCTTAGCGTGGCAGGGCGAGGAGACCCAGTACTTC. It specifies CASSLAWQGEETQYF. Filled out from reference TRBV7-9 and TRBJ2-5, the complete variable domain reads DTGVSQNPRHKITKRGQNVTFRCDPISEHNRLYWYRQTLGQGPEFLTYFQNEAQLEKSRLLSDRFSAERPKGSFSTLEIQRTEQGDSAMYLCASSLAWQGEETQYFGPGTRLLVL.

The chain has TRBV5-4 and TRBJ2-1, with 10 bases aligning to TRBD1. V dropped 4 bases and J dropped 5; count of bases not matched to a gene: 6. Germline V gene lookup returns CDR1 SGHNT and CDR2 YYREEE (reference sequence). The CDR3 sequence is 15 residues long. CDR3 protein: CASSPGQGLDNEQFF. The CDR3 coding sequence is TGTGCCAGCAGCCCGGGACAGGGGCTGGACAATGAGCAGTTCTTC.

The V gene is TRBV6-2 or TRBV6-3, the J gene TRBJ1-1; D may be TRBD1 (5 bases). The CDR3 has 17 residues. In germline, CDR1 is MNHEY, CDR2 SVGEGT. Trimming took 5 bases from V and 2 from J, leaving 21 bases between them. The CDR3 sequence is CASSERRGASLNTEAFF. CDR3 in DNA: TGTGCCAGCAGTGAAAGACGAGGGGCGTCACTAAACACTGAAGCTTTCTTT.

The J gene is TRBJ1-6, the V gene TRBV29-1; possibly TRBD1 for D (5 bases). This CDR3 contains 13 residues. The V gene's germline CDR1 is SQVTM and CDR2 ANQGSEA. Trimming shortened V by 4 bases and J by 8 bases, and 12 bases separated the two germline ends. The CDR3 region is CSVAGDPDSPLHF. The CDR3 nucleotides are TGCAGCGTTGCCGGGGACCCGGATTCACCCCTCCACTTT.

V usage is TRBV29-1 and J usage is TRBJ2-1; TRBD1 matches at 9 bases. The CDR3 loop spans 16 amino acids. Germline CDR1 SQVTM, CDR2 ANQGSEA. The junction had 4 bases not matched to a gene; V was cut back by 0 bases and J by 1 base. The CDR3 sequence: CSVEDADRGSYNEQFF. The CDR3, as DNA: TGCAGCGTTGAAGACGCGGACAGGGGATCCTACAATGAGCAGTTCTTC.

In this sample, this clonotype turned up a few times. This chain joins TRBV7-6 and TRBJ2-7; no clear D. This CDR3 comprises 13 residues. Germline V lookup: CDR1 SGHVS, CDR2 FNYEAQ. V dropped 1 base and J dropped 6 bases, with 10 bases sitting between them. CDR3 sequence (DNA): TGTGCCAGCAGCTTAGGCGTAGGGCGCGAGCAGTACTTC. It encodes CASSLGVGREQYF.

This chain joins TRBV27 and TRBJ1-1; D call uncertain. Germline lookup yields CDR1 MNHEY and CDR2 SMNVEV (reference sequence). The CDR3 totals 13 residues. V shed 7 bases and J shed 0 bases, with 9 bases lying between them. In nucleotides, the CDR3 is TGTGCCAGCAAGCTCACCTTGAACACTGAAGCTTTCTTT. Protein sequence: CASKLTLNTEAFF.

This sequence joins TRBV7-9 and TRBJ1-5; 7 bases align to TRBD1. V was clipped by 7 bases and J by 2 bases; unmatched bases: 2. The CDR3 has 13 residues. Germline CDR1 SEHNR, CDR2 FQNEAQ (reference sequence). In DNA, the CDR3 is TGTGCCAGCACGCAGGGGGGCAATCAGCCCCAGCATTTT. The encoded protein is CASTQGGNQPQHF.

In this sample, this clonotype turned up a few times. The chain employs TRBV7-2 and TRBJ2-7; perhaps TRBD2 as D (6 bases). Trimming took 7 bases from V and 3 from J, leaving 16 bases between them. The CDR3 length is 14 residues. Germline values: CDR1 SGHTA, CDR2 FQGNSA. This chain's CDR3 is CASMGLENVYEQYF. The CDR3 coding sequence is TGTGCCAGCATGGGACTTGAGAACGTCTACGAGCAGTACTTC.

The chain carries TRBV12-3 or TRBV12-4 and TRBJ1-2; 9 positions match TRBD1. With V trimmed by 8 bases and J by 8 bases, 3 bases remained unmatched. This CDR3 has 11 amino acids. CDR3 sequence: CASWGQGGYTF. The CDR3 coding sequence is TGTGCCAGCTGGGGACAGGGAGGCTACACCTTC.

The chain uses TRBV19 and TRBJ2-3; unclear D gene. The germline V and J ends were trimmed by 5 bases and 2 bases, with 14 bases remaining between them. The CDR3 has 15 amino acids. The germline V gene encodes CDR1 LNHDA and CDR2 SQIVND (reference sequence). CDR3 DNA: TGTGCCAGTAGTTTGACACCTTTGGACACAGATACGCAGTATTTT. It yields the protein CASSLTPLDTDTQYF.

This clonotype was picked up a small number of times. V is TRBV6-6 and J is TRBJ2-7; tentative D call: TRBD2 (5 bases). Germline assignment: CDR1 MNHNY and CDR2 SVGAGI (reference sequence). CDR3 length: 14 amino acids. V was clipped by 5 bases and J by 4 bases, with 15 bases between them. The CDR3 is CASSTRSRRYEQYF. CDR3 DNA sequence: TGTGCCAGCAGTACCCGTAGCAGGAGGTACGAGCAGTACTTC.

Only a few counts were recorded for this clonotype. The gene calls are TRBV2 and TRBJ2-1, with 7 bases fitting TRBD2. The J segment lost 0 bases and the V segment lost 8 bases, leaving 10 bases of the junction unmatched. Germline CDR1 is SNHLY and CDR2 is FYNNEI. The CDR3 is 16 amino acids. Written as DNA, the CDR3 is TGTGCCAGCGGGTCTTCGGGGACTACCTCCTACAATGAGCAGTTCTTC. This encodes CASGSSGTTSYNEQFF. The full variable domain, its missing parts supplied by reference TRBV2 and TRBJ2-1, is EPEVTQTPSHQVTQMGQEVILRCVPISNHLYFYWYRQILGQKVEFLVSFYNNEISEKSEIFDDQFSVERPDGSNFTLKIRSTKLEDSAMYFCASGSSGTTSYNEQFFGPGTRLTVL.

The chain has TRBV29-1 and TRBJ1-3, with D perhaps matching TRBD1 (6 bases). The length of the CDR3 is 15 residues. Trimming cost V 2 bases and J 0 bases, with 11 bases left between them. Germline lookup yields CDR1 SQVTM and CDR2 ANQGSEA. CDR3 nucleotides: TGCAGCGTTGAAAGGGACACCAGCTCTGGAAACACCATATATTTT. This codes for CSVERDTSSGNTIYF. Full variable domain (missing parts from reference TRBV29-1 and TRBJ1-3): SAVISQKPSRDICQRGTSLTIQCQVDSQVTMMFWYRQQPGQSLTLIATANQGSEATYESGFVIDKFPISRPNLTFSTLTVSNMSPEDSSIYLCSVERDTSSGNTIYFGEGSWLTVV.

This clonotype was seen only once. The chain combines TRBV5-5 with TRBJ2-3, with 11 bases fitting TRBD1. V shed 3 bases, J shed 5 bases, and the junction held 2 bases outside the gene matches. The CDR3 covers 14 residues. The V gene's germline CDR1 is SGHKS and CDR2 YYEKEE (reference sequence). Written as DNA, the CDR3 is TGTGCCAGCAGCTGGGACAGGGGGGGAGATACGCAGTATTTT. Protein product: CASSWDRGGDTQYF.

V and J are TRBV4-1 and TRBJ2-1; 7 positions match TRBD2. V dropped 5 bases and J dropped 0; count of bases not matched to a gene: 7. Germline CDR1 MGHRA, CDR2 YSYEKL. CDR3 length: 16 residues. The CDR3 loop is CASSLQTSHSYNEQFF. Written as DNA, the CDR3 is TGCGCCAGCAGCTTACAGACTAGCCACTCCTACAATGAGCAGTTCTTC.

V gene TRBV7-6 combines with J gene TRBJ2-3; D may be TRBD2 (5 bases). Trimming removed 2 bases at V and 0 bases at J, with 27 bases between. CDR3 length: 21 amino acids. Looked up from germline, CDR1 is SGHVS and CDR2 is FNYEAQ. The CDR3 spells CASSLPSGEYEDGPSTDTQYF. The CDR3 coding sequence is TGTGCCAGCAGCTTACCGTCCGGGGAGTACGAGGACGGTCCTAGCACAGATACGCAGTATTTT.